This T cell receptor beta chain was obtained from a study of T-cell memory formation after mild COVID-19. Whole-study results and caveats: A second wave of clones peaked on day 37, and their SARS-CoV-2 specificity went unconfirmed. Pre-infection memory contained some responding clones, which suggested that cross-reactive memory had joined.

To note about this clonotype: The antigen is unknown. The junction differs from germline at one of its ends, possibly a read error.

TCRdb analysed the 5' RACE reads with MiXCR anew, one entry per CDR3 protein. The repertoire holds a few hundred thousand distinct CDR3 sequences, with around 27% as singletons. Germline CDR1 SGDLS, CDR2 YYNGEE. The CDR3 length is 13 residues. The J gene is TRBJ2-2, the V gene TRBV9, with unresolved D. The specimen was PBMCs or a T cell subset sorted from them (not recorded which). The receptor comes from an adult woman who had mild COVID-19 (a few samples of this study predate the infection). Cell type and time point are not known. The CDR3 region has the DNA TGTGCCAGCGGCGTATGGGTTGACGGGGAGCTGTTTTTT. As protein: CASGVWVDGELFF.